What follows are 27 T cell receptor beta chains derived from one specimen sequenced in a study of control samples from healthy donors and cancer patients. Method: immunoSEQ multiplex PCR; TCRdb's copy keeps in-frame clones and lacks some. The profile shows approximately 160,000 clones, 80% to 95% of them singletons. Source material: blood. All receptors come from a woman aged 55-70 years in good health.

The rearrangement links TRBV5-1 to TRBJ2-2, with 7 bases fitting TRBD1. The germline gives CDR1 SGHRS, CDR2 YFSETQ. The V gene end was trimmed by 0 bases and the J gene end by 7 bases; junction bases not matched to a gene: 12. The CDR3 extends over 17 amino acids. The CDR3 nucleotides are TGCGCCAGCAGCTTGGCCTTAAGAGACAGGGTAGACGGGGAGCTGTTTTTT. Its protein is CASSLALRDRVDGELFF.

In its sample, this clone was seen once. V and J are TRBV10-2 and TRBJ2-1, with D unresolved. This CDR3 has 15 amino acids. Germline values: CDR1 WSHSY, CDR2 SAAADI. The germline V and J ends were trimmed by 2 bases and 3 bases, with 11 bases remaining between them. This CDR3 is CASSEAAGGYNEQFF. CDR3 sequence (DNA): TGCGCCAGCAGTGAGGCTGCAGGCGGCTACAATGAGCAGTTCTTC.

The V gene is TRBV1, the J gene TRBJ1-4. TRBV1 is flagged as a pseudogene. This CDR3 comprises 12 residues. CDR3 coding DNA: TGCACCAGCAGCACTCGTAAAGAAAAACTGTTTTTT. Protein: CTSSTRKEKLFF.

The chain is built from TRBV14 and TRBJ1-1; possibly TRBD1 for D (6 bases). Per germline, CDR1 SGHDN and CDR2 FVKESK. V was shortened by 0 bases and J by 3 bases, with 14 bases between the two germline ends. The CDR3 totals 16 residues. CDR3 sequence reads: CASSQDLGRGYTEAFF. In DNA, the CDR3 is TGTGCCAGCAGCCAAGATTTGGGGAGGGGGTACACTGAAGCTTTCTTT.

The V and J genes are TRBV3-1 (or the pseudogene TRBV3-2) and TRBJ1-2, with TRBD1 as a possible D gene (6 bases). There are 13 residues in the CDR3. Trimming shortened V by 1 base and J by 6 bases, and 9 bases separated the two germline ends. The V gene's germline CDR1 is LGHDT and CDR2 YNNKEL (reference sequence). The CDR3 DNA is TGTGCCAGCAGCCAAGGCGGACAGAATGGCTACACCTTC. The encoded protein is CASSQGGQNGYTF.

The chain employs TRBV19 and TRBJ1-5, with 11 bases fitting TRBD1. V lost 7 bases, J lost 1 base, and 3 bases stayed unmatched. The germline V gene has CDR1 LNHDA and CDR2 SQIVND (reference sequence). This CDR3 spans 15 amino acids. The DNA of the CDR3 is TGTGCCAGTAAGGACAGGGGGCCGAGCAATCAGCCCCAGCATTTT. This encodes CASKDRGPSNQPQHF.

This clone appeared a few times. CDR3: CASNTGLLFATQYF. Written as DNA, the CDR3 is TGTGCCAGCAATACGGGACTGTTGTTTGCTACGCAGTATTTT. This chain joins TRBV25-1 and TRBJ2-3; a possible D gene is TRBD2 (6 bases). Germline lookup yields CDR1 MGHDK and CDR2 SYGVNS. The CDR3 sequence is 14 residues long. V was cut by 7 bases and J by 8 bases, with 19 bases left in between.

The rearrangement links TRBV5-1 to TRBJ1-2; 9 positions match TRBD1. This CDR3 region has 15 residues. Germline-derived CDR1 and CDR2 are SGHRS and YFSETQ. The V segment lost 3 bases and the J segment 0 bases; nucleotides outside the gene matches: 3. The CDR3 sequence is CASSSGQGPNYGYTF. The CDR3 nucleotides are TGCGCCAGCAGCTCAGGACAGGGGCCTAACTATGGCTACACCTTC.

The chain recombines TRBV25-1 with TRBJ2-3; 8 bases map to TRBD1. Germline CDR1 MGHDK, CDR2 SYGVNS. The junction had 8 bases not matched to a gene; V was cut back by 6 bases and J by 3 bases. This CDR3 comprises 15 residues. In nucleotides, the CDR3 is TGTGCCAGCAGGACAGGGGCGTTGTGGACAGATACGCAGTATTTT. Protein: CASRTGALWTDTQYF.

The chain links TRBV30 to TRBJ1-6; TRBD1 might be the D (5 bases). In germline, CDR1 is GTSNPN, CDR2 SVGIG (reference sequence). The CDR3 contains 12 residues. Trimming removed 0 bases at V and 11 bases at J, with 8 bases between. CDR3 amino acids: CAWSVEGAPLHF. CDR3 coding DNA: TGTGCCTGGAGTGTAGAAGGGGCACCCCTCCACTTT.

V and J are TRBV3-1 (or the pseudogene TRBV3-2) and TRBJ2-2, with 9 bases matching TRBD2. Per the germline V gene, CDR1 is LGHDT and CDR2 is YNNKEL (reference sequence). This CDR3 spans 15 amino acids. V dropped 6 bases and J dropped 3; count of bases not matched to a gene: 5. This CDR3 is CASSLSGGYTGELFF. In DNA form, the CDR3 reads TGTGCCAGCAGTCTTAGCGGGGGTTACACCGGGGAGCTGTTTTTT.

This clone was observed once. The V and J genes are TRBV7-3 and TRBJ2-2, with 10 positions matching TRBD1. CDR1 and CDR2 from the germline V gene are SGHTA and FQGTGA. V was clipped by 4 bases and J by 4 bases; unmatched bases: 6. There are 16 residues in the CDR3. CDR3 DNA: TGTGCCAGCAGCTCTACCGGGACAGGGGTCACCGGGGAGCTGTTTTTT. As protein: CASSSTGTGVTGELFF. The full variable domain, with the rest looked up from reference TRBV7-3 and TRBJ2-2, is GAGVSQTPSNKVTEKGKYVELRCDPISGHTALYWYRQSLGQGPEFLIYFQGTGAADDSGLPNDRFFAVRPEGSVSTLKIQRTERGDSAVYLCASSSTGTGVTGELFFGEGSRLTVL.

The rearrangement uses TRBV6-2 or TRBV6-3 and TRBJ1-4, with 8 positions matching TRBD1. The CDR3 length is 18 residues. The V and J ends lost 1 base and 3 bases, in that order; junction bases with no gene match: 10. Looked up from germline, CDR1 is MNHEY and CDR2 is SVGEGT. CDR3: CASSYYRQGIPPNEKLFF. CDR3 DNA sequence: TGTGCCAGCAGTTACTACCGACAGGGGATCCCTCCTAATGAAAAACTGTTTTTT.

J is TRBJ1-2 and V is TRBV29-1; TRBD1 matches 8 bases. CDR1 is SQVTM, CDR2 ANQGSEA, per germline. The CDR3 covers 14 residues. J lost 8 bases, V lost 5 bases, and 13 bases had no gene match. The CDR3 loop is CSVSTGGPTRGYTF. In DNA form, the CDR3 reads TGCAGCGTTTCTACAGGGGGTCCTACGAGAGGCTACACCTTC.

The J gene is TRBJ1-3, the V gene TRBV10-3; D is perhaps TRBD1 (5 bases). CDR3 size: 16 residues. CDR1 is ENHRY, CDR2 SYGVKD, per germline. V was clipped by 0 bases and J by 4 bases, with 13 bases between them. Here the CDR3 DNA reads TGTGCCATCAGTGAGTCTCTAAGGGGCTCAGGAAACACCATATATTTT. It encodes CAISESLRGSGNTIYF.

The chain employs TRBV27 and TRBJ1-2; D is uncertain. The ends were cut back, 0 bases at V and 5 bases at J, with 4 bases in the middle. The CDR3 extends over 12 amino acids. Germline lookup yields CDR1 MNHEY and CDR2 SMNVEV (reference sequence). The CDR3 sequence is CASSLSGYGYTF. The CDR3 DNA sequence: TGTGCCAGCAGTTTATCTGGTTATGGCTACACCTTC.

This chain joins TRBV5-5 and TRBJ2-3; 7 bases are shared with TRBD1. From germline, CDR1 is SGHKS and CDR2 YYEKEE (reference sequence). The CDR3 extends over 15 amino acids. Trimming took 4 bases from V and 0 from J; bases not matched to a gene: 5. DNA for the CDR3: TGTGCCAGCAGCCCGGGACAGCCTAGCACAGATACGCAGTATTTT. It codes for CASSPGQPSTDTQYF. Together with reference TRBV5-5 and TRBJ2-3, the CDR3 gives the full variable domain: DAGVTQSPTHLIKTRGQQVTLRCSPISGHKSVSWYQQVLGQGPQFIFQYYEKEERGRGNFPDRFSARQFPNYSSELNVNALLLGDSALYLCASSPGQPSTDTQYFGPGTRLTVL.

V usage is TRBV15 and J usage is TRBJ2-3, with D possibly TRBD1 on 5 matching bases. This CDR3 is 14 amino acids long. Per germline, CDR1 LNHNV and CDR2 YYDKDF (reference sequence). The V end was cut by 0 bases, the J end by 9 bases, with 13 bases between. The DNA for the CDR3 is TGTGCCACCAGCAGAGATTTCCAGGGCAAGACGCAGTATTTT. It codes for CATSRDFQGKTQYF. Full variable domain (rest looked up from reference TRBV15 and TRBJ2-3): DAMVIQNPRYQVTQFGKPVTLSCSQTLNHNVMYWYQQKSSQAPKLLFHYYDKDFNNEADTPDNFQSRRPNTSFCFLDIRSPGLGDTAMYLCATSRDFQGKTQYFGPGTRLTVL.

Only one count was recorded for this clone. V and J are TRBV6-5 and TRBJ1-2; weak D call: TRBD1 (5 bases). The CDR3 totals 15 residues. Germline-derived CDR1 and CDR2 are MNHEY and SVGAGI. V gave up 3 bases and J gave up 6 bases, with 17 bases separating them. This CDR3 is CASSYSLDTGNGYTF. The CDR3 DNA follows: TGTGCCAGCAGTTATTCCCTGGACACGGGCAATGGCTACACCTTC.

The V gene is TRBV7-8, the J gene TRBJ2-1; 10 nucleotides line up with TRBD1. V was pared by 6 bases and J by 11 bases, with 10 bases of the junction left unmatched. Germline CDR1 reads SGHVS; CDR2 reads FQNEAQ. The CDR3 length is 14 residues. The CDR3: CASRPGQGPLKQFF. CDR3 DNA sequence: TGTGCCAGCAGACCGGGACAGGGGCCCCTCAAGCAGTTCTTC. The full variable domain, completed using reference TRBV7-8 and TRBJ2-1, is GAGVSQSPRYKVAKRGQDVALRCDPISGHVSLFWYQQALGQGPEFLTYFQNEAQLDKSGLPSDRFFAERPEGSVSTLKIQRTQQEDSAVYLCASRPGQGPLKQFFGPGTRLTVL.

This rearrangement joins TRBV5-6 to TRBJ1-1; D is perhaps TRBD1 (6 bases). V lost 3 bases, J lost 1 base, and 16 bases lay in between. The CDR3 contains 16 residues. Germline CDR1 SGHDT, CDR2 YYEEEE. The CDR3 loop reads CASSWTALRPNTEAFF. DNA for the CDR3: TGTGCCAGCAGCTGGACAGCGCTAAGGCCGAACACTGAAGCTTTCTTT. Full variable domain (remainder filled in from reference TRBV5-6 and TRBJ1-1): DAGVTQSPTHLIKTRGQQVTLRCSPKSGHDTVSWYQQALGQGPQFIFQYYEEEERQRGNFPDRFSGHQFPNYSSELNVNALLLGDSALYLCASSWTALRPNTEAFFGQGTRLTVV.

The chain joins TRBV7-2 to TRBJ1-2, with 8 bases fitting TRBD1. Germline V CDR1 and CDR2: SGHTA, FQGNSA. V lost 5 bases, J lost 3 bases, and 5 bases stayed unmatched. The length of the CDR3 is 14 residues. This CDR3 reads CASSPLDRDYGYTF. CDR3 nucleotide sequence: TGTGCCAGCAGCCCCCTGGACAGGGACTATGGCTACACCTTC.

This sequence joins TRBV7-2 and TRBJ1-6; TRBD1 matches 9 bases. The CDR3 has 17 residues. Looked up from germline, CDR1 is SGHTA and CDR2 is FQGNSA. The trim removed 0 bases at V and 9 bases at J, leaving 9 bases unmatched. CDR3 amino acids: CASSLAGGGQGTSPLHF. The CDR3 nucleotides read TGTGCCAGCAGCTTAGCGGGGGGGGGACAGGGCACTTCACCCCTCCACTTT. The full variable domain, rest sourced from reference TRBV7-2 and TRBJ1-6, is GAGVSQSPSNKVTEKGKDVELRCDPISGHTALYWYRQSLGQGLEFLIYFQGNSAPDKSGLPSDRFSAERTGGSVSTLTIQRTQQEDSAVYLCASSLAGGGQGTSPLHFGNGTRLTVT.

The chain recombines TRBV5-4 with TRBJ1-6; 9 bases match TRBD1. V lost 4 bases and J lost 9; bases outside the gene matches: 8. The CDR3 totals 15 residues. CDR1 is SGHNT, CDR2 YYREEE, per germline (reference sequence). The CDR3 DNA reads TGTGCCAGCAGCCTCACCGGACAGGGGAGTTCACCCCTCCACTTT. It is translated as CASSLTGQGSSPLHF.

This clone was found once. The rearrangement uses TRBV6-1 and TRBJ2-3; 9 nucleotides align to TRBD2. V was pared by 1 base and J by 4 bases, with 3 bases of the junction left unmatched. CDR1 MNHNS and CDR2 SASEGT come from the germline V gene. The CDR3 contains 15 residues. Written as DNA, the CDR3 is TGTGCCAGCAGTGAAGGGCGGGGGGGGGCAGATACGCAGTATTTT. As protein: CASSEGRGGADTQYF.

This rearrangement joins TRBV5-6 to TRBJ1-1; 9 positions match TRBD1. CDR1 and CDR2 from the germline V gene are SGHDT and YYEEEE. Trimming at V came to 9 bases and at J to 4 bases, leaving 7 bases not matched to a gene. The CDR3 has 13 residues. In DNA form, the CDR3 reads TGTGCCACCTACAGGGGGCAGAGCACTGAAGCTTTCTTT. This codes for CATYRGQSTEAFF.

This chain connects TRBV18 to TRBJ2-3; tentatively, D is TRBD1 or TRBD2 (5 bases each). Germline CDR1 and CDR2: KGHSH and LQKENI. The CDR3 totals 15 residues. V lost 4 bases, J lost 3 bases, and 14 bases lay in between. The CDR3 here is CASSQLWDQTDTQYF. The CDR3 DNA is TGTGCCAGCTCACAGCTCTGGGACCAAACAGATACGCAGTATTTT.